The following is a T cell receptor (beta chain) sequence with its context. Thawed PBMCs were FACS-sorted into unstimulated CD4+CD25+CD127- regulatory T cells, CD4+CD25- non-regulatory cells, CD4 and CD8 cells. Some clones are missing from TCRdb's copy, which holds only in-frame ones; the method was immunoSEQ multiplex PCR. The sample consists of under 80,000 clones, roughly 85% of them appearing once. The entry originates in a study of Tregs in tolerant kidney transplant recipients. Germline V lookup: CDR1 SQVTM, CDR2 ANQGSEA. The V and J ends lost 7 bases and 0 bases respectively, with 9 bases between them. There are 12 residues in the CDR3.

The clonotype was recovered from a human donor who received a combined kidney and bone marrow transplant. The chain uses TRBV29-1 and TRBJ2-5, with unresolved D. Sequencing was performed on Tregs from blood, taken before the transplant. This CDR3 is CSAGQYQETQYF. The CDR3 DNA sequence: TGCAGCGCCGGTCAGTACCAAGAGACCCAGTACTTC.